This T cell receptor (beta chain) stems from a study of blood T cells in healthy people across ages. V lost 10 bases, J lost 0 bases, and 8 bases stayed unmatched. This CDR3 comprises 15 residues. Looked up from germline, CDR1 is SNHLY and CDR2 is FYNNEI. The authors ran a second PCR of roughly 6 to 11 cycles using a sample-barcoded 5' primer and a J-beta primer mix. TCRdb re-derived calls from the 5' RACE reads in MiXCR, one entry per CDR3 protein. This sample has about 1,500,000 distinct CDR3 sequences, with 42% found just once. The sequenced sample was blood. The genes are TRBV2 and TRBJ2-2, with 7 positions matching TRBD2. The receptor's source is a woman aged 18-29 years in good health. CDR3 sequence (DNA): TGTGCCACCACATTCGGACTAGCGAACACCGGGGAGCTGTTTTTT. It encodes CATTFGLANTGELFF.